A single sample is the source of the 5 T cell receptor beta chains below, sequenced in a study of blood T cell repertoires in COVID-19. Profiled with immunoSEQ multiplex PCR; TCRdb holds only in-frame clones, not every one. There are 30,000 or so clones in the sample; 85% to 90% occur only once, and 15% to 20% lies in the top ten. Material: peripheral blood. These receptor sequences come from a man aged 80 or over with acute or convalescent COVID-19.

As DNA, the CDR3 is TGTGCCAGCTCCCGGGACAGGGCTAACTATGGCTACACCTTC. Amino acid sequence: CASSRDRANYGYTF. The chain recombines TRBV9 with TRBJ1-2, with 9 nucleotides matching TRBD1. The CDR3 loop spans 14 amino acids. Per the germline V gene, CDR1 is SGDLS and CDR2 is YYNGEE. V shed 7 bases and J 0 bases; nucleotides not matched to a gene: 4.

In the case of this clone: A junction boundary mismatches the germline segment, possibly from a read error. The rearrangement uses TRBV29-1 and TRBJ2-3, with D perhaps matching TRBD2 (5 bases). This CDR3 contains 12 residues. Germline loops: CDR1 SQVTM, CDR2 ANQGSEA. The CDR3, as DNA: TGCAGCTCCGGGGAAAGCACATATACGCAGTATTTT. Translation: CSSGESTYTQYF.

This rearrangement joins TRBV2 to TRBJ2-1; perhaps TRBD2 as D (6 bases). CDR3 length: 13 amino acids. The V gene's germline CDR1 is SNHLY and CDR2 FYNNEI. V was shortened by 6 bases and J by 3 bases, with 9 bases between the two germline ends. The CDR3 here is CASRRDHYNEQFF. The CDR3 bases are TGTGCCAGCAGGCGGGACCACTACAATGAGCAGTTCTTC.

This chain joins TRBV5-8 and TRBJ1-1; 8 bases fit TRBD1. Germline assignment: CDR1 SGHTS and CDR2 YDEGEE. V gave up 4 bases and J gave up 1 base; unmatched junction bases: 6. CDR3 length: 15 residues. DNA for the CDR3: TGTGCCAGCAGCAGCGGACAGGGACCGAACACTGAAGCTTTCTTT. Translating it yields CASSSGQGPNTEAFF.

The CDR3 sequence is CSGNRDSYGNTEAFF. The DNA for the CDR3 is TGCAGCGGAAACCGGGACAGCTACGGGAACACTGAAGCTTTCTTT. The chain recombines TRBV29-1 with TRBJ1-1, with 7 bases that match TRBD1. Germline V gene sequence: CDR1 SQVTM, CDR2 ANQGSEA. J was trimmed by 1 base and V by 7 bases; bases with no gene match: 12. The CDR3 extends over 15 amino acids.